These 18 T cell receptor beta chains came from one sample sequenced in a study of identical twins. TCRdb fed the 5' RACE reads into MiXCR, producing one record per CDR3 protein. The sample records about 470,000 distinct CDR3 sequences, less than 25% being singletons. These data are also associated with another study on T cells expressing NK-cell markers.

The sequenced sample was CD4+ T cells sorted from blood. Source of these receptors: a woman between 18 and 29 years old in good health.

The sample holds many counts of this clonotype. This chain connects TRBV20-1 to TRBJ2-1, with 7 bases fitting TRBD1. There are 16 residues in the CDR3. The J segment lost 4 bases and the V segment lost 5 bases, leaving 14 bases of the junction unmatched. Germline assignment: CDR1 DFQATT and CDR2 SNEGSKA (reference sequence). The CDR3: CSARLTGATSYNEQFF. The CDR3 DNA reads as TGCAGTGCTCGTCTCACAGGGGCTACTTCTTACAATGAGCAGTTCTTC.

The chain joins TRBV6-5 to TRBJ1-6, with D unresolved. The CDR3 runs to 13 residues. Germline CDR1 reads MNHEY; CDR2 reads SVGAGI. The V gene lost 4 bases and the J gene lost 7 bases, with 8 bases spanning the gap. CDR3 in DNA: TGTGCCAGCAGTTTAGAGCCCAATTCACCCCTCCACTTT. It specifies CASSLEPNSPLHF.

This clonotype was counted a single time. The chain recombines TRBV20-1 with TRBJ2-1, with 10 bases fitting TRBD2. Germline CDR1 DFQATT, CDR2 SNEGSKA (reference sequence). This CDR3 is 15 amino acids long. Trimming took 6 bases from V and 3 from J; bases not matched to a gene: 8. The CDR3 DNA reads TGCAGTGCCTCCGGGACTAGCGAATACTACAATGAGCAGTTCTTC. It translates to CSASGTSEYYNEQFF.

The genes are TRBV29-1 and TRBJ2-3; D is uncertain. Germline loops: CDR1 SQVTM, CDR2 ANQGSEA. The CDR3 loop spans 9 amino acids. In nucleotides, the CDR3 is TGCACCAGCACAGATACGCAGTATTTT. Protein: CTSTDTQYF.

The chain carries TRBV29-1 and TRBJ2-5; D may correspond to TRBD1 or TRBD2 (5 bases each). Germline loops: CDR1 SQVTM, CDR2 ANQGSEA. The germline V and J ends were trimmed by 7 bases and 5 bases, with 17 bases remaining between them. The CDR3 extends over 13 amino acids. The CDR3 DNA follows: TGCAGCGCGAACCCCCGGGGCCAGGAGACCCAGTACTTC. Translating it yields CSANPRGQETQYF.

CDR3 sequence (DNA): TGCGCCAGCAGCCGTACAGGGGGCGGCTACACCTTC. This translates into CASSRTGGGYTF. The chain recombines TRBV5-1 with TRBJ1-2, with 9 bases fitting TRBD1. Looked up from germline, CDR1 is SGHRS and CDR2 is YFSETQ. V shed 4 bases, J shed 8 bases, and the junction held 3 bases outside the gene matches. The CDR3 is 12 residues long.

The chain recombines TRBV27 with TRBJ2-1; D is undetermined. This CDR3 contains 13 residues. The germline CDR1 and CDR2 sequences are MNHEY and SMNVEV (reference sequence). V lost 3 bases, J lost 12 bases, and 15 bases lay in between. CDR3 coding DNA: TGTGCCAGCAGTTTCAATGGACCCTCCGCGCAGTTCTTC. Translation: CASSFNGPSAQFF.

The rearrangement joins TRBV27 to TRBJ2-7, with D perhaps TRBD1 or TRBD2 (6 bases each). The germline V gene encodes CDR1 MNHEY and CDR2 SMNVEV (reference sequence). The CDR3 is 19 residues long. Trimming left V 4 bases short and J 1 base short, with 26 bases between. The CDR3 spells CASSSDSHPGAGRSYEQYF. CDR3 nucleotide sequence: TGTGCCAGCAGTTCCGATTCTCACCCGGGGGCAGGCCGTTCCTACGAGCAGTACTTC.

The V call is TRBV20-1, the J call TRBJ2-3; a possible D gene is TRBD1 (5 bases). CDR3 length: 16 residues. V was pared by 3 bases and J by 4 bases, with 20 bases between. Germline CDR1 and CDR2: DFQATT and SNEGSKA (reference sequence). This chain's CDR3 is CSASTWIGVWADTQYF. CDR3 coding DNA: TGCAGTGCTAGCACTTGGATAGGGGTATGGGCAGATACGCAGTATTTT.

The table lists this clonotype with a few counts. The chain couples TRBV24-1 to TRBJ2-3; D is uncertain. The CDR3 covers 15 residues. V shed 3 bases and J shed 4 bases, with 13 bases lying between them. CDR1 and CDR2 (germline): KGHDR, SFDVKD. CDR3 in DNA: TGTGCCACCAGTGATGTCACCTCGGGCGCAGATACGCAGTATTTT. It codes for CATSDVTSGADTQYF.

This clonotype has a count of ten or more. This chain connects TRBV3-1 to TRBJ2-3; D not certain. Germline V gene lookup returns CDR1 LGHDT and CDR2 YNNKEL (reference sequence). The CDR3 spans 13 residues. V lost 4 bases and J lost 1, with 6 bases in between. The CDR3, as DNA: TGTGCCAGCAGCCCCCCCGGCACAGATACGCAGTATTTT. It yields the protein CASSPPGTDTQYF.

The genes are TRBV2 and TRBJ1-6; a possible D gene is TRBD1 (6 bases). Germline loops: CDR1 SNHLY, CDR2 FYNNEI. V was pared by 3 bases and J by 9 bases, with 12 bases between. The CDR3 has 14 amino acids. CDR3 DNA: TGTGCCAGCAGTGAGGCAGGGGCAGCTTCACCCCTCCACTTT. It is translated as CASSEAGAASPLHF.

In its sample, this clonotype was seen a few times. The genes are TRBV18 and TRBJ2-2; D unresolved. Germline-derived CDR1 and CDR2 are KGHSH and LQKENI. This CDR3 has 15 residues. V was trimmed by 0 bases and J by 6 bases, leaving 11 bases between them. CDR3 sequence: CASSPPSQRAGELFF. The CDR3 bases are TGTGCCAGCTCACCACCGAGCCAGAGAGCCGGGGAGCTGTTTTTT.

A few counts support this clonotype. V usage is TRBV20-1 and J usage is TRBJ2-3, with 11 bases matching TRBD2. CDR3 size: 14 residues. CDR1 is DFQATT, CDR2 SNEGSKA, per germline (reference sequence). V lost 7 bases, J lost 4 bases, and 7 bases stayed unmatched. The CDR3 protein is CSGRVAGGADTQYF. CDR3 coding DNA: TGCAGTGGACGGGTAGCGGGAGGGGCAGATACGCAGTATTTT.

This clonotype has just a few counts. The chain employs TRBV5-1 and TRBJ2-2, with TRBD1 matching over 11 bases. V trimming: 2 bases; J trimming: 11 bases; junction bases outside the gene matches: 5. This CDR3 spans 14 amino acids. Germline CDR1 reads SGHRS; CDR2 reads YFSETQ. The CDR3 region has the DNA TGCGCCAGCAGCTTCGGGACAGGGGGTAACGAGCTGTTTTTT. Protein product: CASSFGTGGNELFF.

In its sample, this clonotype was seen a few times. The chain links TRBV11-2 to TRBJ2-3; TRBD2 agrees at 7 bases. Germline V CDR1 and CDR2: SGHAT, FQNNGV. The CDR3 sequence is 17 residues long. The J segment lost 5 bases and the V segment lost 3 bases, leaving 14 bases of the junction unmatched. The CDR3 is CASSFSPSGLPLDTQYF. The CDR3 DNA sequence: TGTGCCAGCAGCTTCTCCCCATCGGGACTACCACTAGATACGCAGTATTTT.

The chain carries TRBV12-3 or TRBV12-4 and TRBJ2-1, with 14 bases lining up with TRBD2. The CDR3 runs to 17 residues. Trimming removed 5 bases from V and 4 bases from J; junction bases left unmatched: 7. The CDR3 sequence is CASSDGTSGSKYNEQFF. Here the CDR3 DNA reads TGTGCCAGCAGTGACGGGACTAGCGGGAGTAAATACAATGAGCAGTTCTTC.

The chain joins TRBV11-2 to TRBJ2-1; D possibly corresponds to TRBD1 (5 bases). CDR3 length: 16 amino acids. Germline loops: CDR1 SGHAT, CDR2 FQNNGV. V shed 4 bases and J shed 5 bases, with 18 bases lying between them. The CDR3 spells CASSSVKGRNHNEQFF. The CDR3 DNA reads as TGTGCCAGCAGCTCCGTTAAGGGGCGGAACCACAATGAGCAGTTCTTC.